The 29 T cell receptor beta chains reported below all come from one sample, sequenced in a study of sequential checkpoint blockade in melanoma. Treatment defined: randomized to nivolumab then ipilimumab (arm A) or the reverse (arm B). Repertoires were generated with immunoSEQ multiplex PCR, while TCRdb's copy carries only in-frame clones and drops some. The sample has roughly 17,000 clones, about 67% seen once. The sequences come from CD8+ T cells sorted from blood (inferred from file names), collected from a patient given nivolumab and ipilimumab in sequence. Every receptor here comes from a human donor with melanoma.

The chain has TRBV18 and TRBJ1-6; weak D call: TRBD1 (6 bases). V lost 2 bases to trimming and J lost 8 bases, with 13 bases between them. CDR3 length: 15 amino acids. CDR1 is KGHSH, CDR2 LQKENI, per germline. The CDR3 DNA reads TGTGCCAGCTCACCAACAGGGAGTTTTGATTCACCCCTCCACTTT. Translation: CASSPTGSFDSPLHF. Based on the CDR3 plus reference TRBV18 and TRBJ1-6, the full variable domain is NAGVMQNPRHLVRRRGQEARLRCSPMKGHSHVYWYRQLPEEGLKFMVYLQKENIIDESGMPKERFSAEFPKEGPSILRIQQVVRGDSAAYFCASSPTGSFDSPLHFGNGTRLTVT.

The V gene is TRBV7-6, the J gene TRBJ2-2; D may be TRBD2 (6 bases). Germline values: CDR1 SGHVS, CDR2 FNYEAQ. This CDR3 region has 17 residues. V dropped 4 bases and J dropped 1 base, with 16 bases sitting between them. In nucleotides, the CDR3 is TGTGCCAGCAGCTACCCCCAGGAGGGATTGAACACCGGGGAGCTGTTTTTT. Translation gives CASSYPQEGLNTGELFF.

The chain joins TRBV2 to TRBJ2-2; 7 nucleotides match TRBD1. Losses at the gene ends were 6 bases for V and 1 base for J; bases not matched to a gene: 2. The CDR3 sequence is 14 residues long. Germline assignment: CDR1 SNHLY and CDR2 FYNNEI. The CDR3 sequence is CASSRTGNTGELFF. For the CDR3, the DNA is TGTGCCAGCAGCAGGACAGGGAACACCGGGGAGCTGTTTTTT.

The genes are TRBV19 and TRBJ2-3, with TRBD1 as a possible D gene (5 bases). Trimming shortened V by 9 bases and J by 1 base, and 8 bases separated the two germline ends. Germline V CDR1 and CDR2: LNHDA, SQIVND (reference sequence). The CDR3 contains 12 residues. The CDR3 loop reads CARGHGTDTQYF. DNA for the CDR3: TGTGCCAGGGGGCATGGCACAGATACGCAGTATTTT.

This chain uses TRBV7-9 with TRBJ2-7; the match to TRBD2 covers 9 bases. With 5 bases clipped from V and 5 bases from J, the junction kept 4 bases outside the gene matches. Germline V gene lookup returns CDR1 SEHNR and CDR2 FQNEAQ (reference sequence). The CDR3 extends over 13 amino acids. CDR3 protein: CASSPGTSNEQYV. The CDR3 bases are TGTGCCAGCAGCCCAGGGACTAGCAACGAGCAGTACGTC.

V and J are TRBV7-8 and TRBJ1-2; D is perhaps TRBD1 (5 bases). Trimming shortened V by 5 bases and J by 2 bases, and 9 bases separated the two germline ends. Germline assignment: CDR1 SGHVS and CDR2 FQNEAQ. The CDR3 loop spans 13 amino acids. The CDR3 DNA reads TGTGCCAGCAGCGAAGGGGCAAACTATGGCTACACCTTC. Translating it yields CASSEGANYGYTF.

V gene TRBV15 combines with J gene TRBJ2-3, with D unclear. V lost 3 bases to trimming and J lost 5 bases, with 9 bases between them. The CDR3 is made up of 13 amino acids. Per germline, CDR1 LNHNV and CDR2 YYDKDF (reference sequence). CDR3: CATSSPPRDTQYF. The CDR3 DNA follows: TGTGCCACCAGCAGTCCACCGAGAGATACGCAGTATTTT.

The table lists this clone with a count of one. V gene TRBV4-3 combines with J gene TRBJ2-1, with a tentative D call TRBD2 (6 bases). Germline assignment: CDR1 LGHNA and CDR2 YSLEER. The CDR3 contains 16 residues. V was trimmed by 3 bases and J by 2 bases, leaving 14 bases between them. The CDR3 sequence is CASSHLATGTYNEQFF. CDR3 nucleotide sequence: TGCGCCAGCAGCCACCTAGCGACTGGCACCTACAATGAGCAGTTCTTC.

The rearrangement links TRBV9 to TRBJ1-1, with D possibly matching TRBD1 (5 bases). The ends were cut back, 0 bases at V and 3 bases at J, with 12 bases in the middle. Germline V gives CDR1 SGDLS, CDR2 YYNGEE. The CDR3 contains 15 residues. The CDR3 protein is CASSVGGGVYTEAFF. The CDR3 coding sequence is TGTGCCAGCAGCGTAGGTGGGGGGGTGTACACTGAAGCTTTCTTT.

The chain couples TRBV9 to TRBJ2-3, with a possible D match to TRBD1 (6 bases). V was cut by 4 bases and J by 1 base, with 13 bases left in between. Germline V gene sequence: CDR1 SGDLS, CDR2 YYNGEE. This CDR3 region has 15 residues. CDR3 loop: CASSIQGSGTDTQYF. CDR3 DNA: TGTGCCAGCAGCATCCAGGGGTCCGGCACAGATACGCAGTATTTT.

J is TRBJ1-1 and V is TRBV5-1; 7 bases agree with TRBD1. Trimming removed 2 bases from V and 7 bases from J; junction bases left unmatched: 5. CDR3 length equals 13 residues. Germline-derived CDR1 and CDR2 are SGHRS and YFSETQ. The CDR3 loop is CASSFTGAGEAFF. For the CDR3, the DNA is TGCGCCAGCAGCTTTACAGGGGCTGGTGAAGCTTTCTTT.

The gene calls are TRBV7-9 and TRBJ1-2; D not certain. CDR3 length equals 14 residues. CDR1 and CDR2 (germline): SEHNR, FQNEAQ (reference sequence). Trimming took 3 bases from V and 4 from J, leaving 12 bases between them. CDR3: CASSLEGDGYGYTF. The CDR3 region has the DNA TGTGCCAGCAGCTTGGAGGGAGATGGCTATGGCTACACCTTC.

The V and J genes are TRBV9 and TRBJ1-4; D possibly corresponds to TRBD1 (5 bases). The germline V and J ends were trimmed by 1 base and 4 bases, with 11 bases remaining between them. This CDR3 region has 15 residues. CDR1 and CDR2 from the germline V gene are SGDLS and YYNGEE. CDR3 loop: CASSVSGVSNEKLFF. DNA for the CDR3: TGTGCCAGCAGCGTATCGGGGGTCAGTAATGAAAAACTGTTTTTT.

V and J are TRBV27 and TRBJ2-1; D is unclear. Between the trimmed V and J ends, which lost 6 bases and 0 bases, there was a span of 12 bases. The germline CDR1 and CDR2 sequences are MNHEY and SMNVEV (reference sequence). This CDR3 contains 15 residues. The CDR3 spells CASSKYQASYNEQFF. CDR3 nucleotides: TGTGCCAGCAGCAAGTATCAGGCCTCCTACAATGAGCAGTTCTTC.

This sequence joins TRBV7-6 and TRBJ2-7; 8 bases are a match to TRBD1. Trimming took 7 bases from V and 4 from J; bases not matched to a gene: 9. The CDR3 loop spans 14 amino acids. Germline V gives CDR1 SGHVS, CDR2 FNYEAQ. The DNA for the CDR3 is TGTGCCAGCACCATCGGACAGGGACCTTACGAGCAGTACTTC. Residues: CASTIGQGPYEQYF.

The chain carries TRBV13 and TRBJ2-5; TRBD1 agrees at 7 bases. There are 14 residues in the CDR3. V was pared by 5 bases and J by 2 bases, with 5 bases of the junction left unmatched. The V gene's germline CDR1 is PRHDT and CDR2 FYEKMQ (reference sequence). The CDR3 loop is CASSLSGQQETQYF. The CDR3 DNA sequence: TGTGCCAGCAGCCTATCGGGACAGCAAGAGACCCAGTACTTC.

The genes are TRBV19 and TRBJ1-4; TRBD1 agrees at 7 bases. J gave up 2 bases and V 4 bases, and 4 bases lay outside the gene matches. Germline CDR1 and CDR2: LNHDA and SQIVND (reference sequence). This CDR3 comprises 15 residues. CDR3 loop: CASSTTGSTNEKLFF. The CDR3 bases are TGTGCCAGTAGTACGACAGGGTCGACTAATGAAAAACTGTTTTTT.

This clone showed up just once. V gene TRBV5-4 combines with J gene TRBJ2-7; D perhaps matches TRBD2 (6 bases). Germline CDR1 and CDR2: SGHNT and YYREEE (reference sequence). Trimming cost V 4 bases and J 2 bases, with 16 bases left between them. The CDR3 contains 15 residues. CDR3 in amino acids: CASSGSGTLTYEQYF. As DNA, the CDR3 is TGTGCCAGCAGCGGATCCGGGACTCTTACCTACGAGCAGTACTTC.

The V call is TRBV5-6, the J call TRBJ2-3; 7 nucleotides align to TRBD1. Germline V gene sequence: CDR1 SGHDT, CDR2 YYEEEE. This CDR3 is built from 16 residues. The trim removed 0 bases at V and 4 bases at J, leaving 8 bases unmatched. CDR3 bases: TGTGCCAGCAGCTTGGGGGCAGGGGGTCAGGCAGATACGCAGTATTTT. This codes for CASSLGAGGQADTQYF.

The V and J genes are TRBV18 and TRBJ1-1; D ambiguous. V was trimmed by 2 bases and J by 3 bases, leaving 13 bases between them. The CDR3 runs to 15 residues. From germline, CDR1 is KGHSH and CDR2 LQKENI. CDR3 amino acids: CASSPLKRHHTEAFF. The CDR3 DNA is TGTGCCAGCTCACCATTAAAGCGCCATCACACTGAAGCTTTCTTT.

The rearrangement joins TRBV5-4 to TRBJ1-2; 7 positions agree with TRBD1. The germline gives CDR1 SGHNT, CDR2 YYREEE (reference sequence). V shed 3 bases and J 8 bases; nucleotides not matched to a gene: 16. The CDR3 runs to 16 residues. Here the CDR3 reads CASSSGPLGGGDGYTF. The CDR3 DNA reads as TGTGCCAGCAGCTCTGGGCCCCTAGGGGGCGGTGACGGCTACACCTTC.

This chain connects TRBV7-2 to TRBJ2-3; 7 bases align to TRBD1. The V gene end was trimmed by 5 bases and the J gene end by 0 bases; junction bases not matched to a gene: 8. CDR1 and CDR2 from the germline V gene are SGHTA and FQGNSA. CDR3 length: 16 amino acids. The CDR3 DNA reads as TGTGCCAGCAGCCCTTCCGGGACAGTCAGCACAGATACGCAGTATTTT. Translated, it gives CASSPSGTVSTDTQYF.

This clone was detected only a few times. The chain uses TRBV7-2 and TRBJ1-3; no reliable D call. Germline-derived CDR1 and CDR2 are SGHTA and FQGNSA. The germline V and J ends were trimmed by 1 base and 0 bases, with 7 bases remaining between them. This CDR3 is 15 amino acids long. CDR3 sequence: CASSLVQTSGNTIYF. In DNA form, the CDR3 reads TGTGCCAGCAGCTTAGTACAGACCTCTGGAAACACCATATATTTT.

The V call is TRBV5-4, the J call TRBJ1-1; no clear D. This CDR3 has 13 residues. The germline V and J ends were trimmed by 2 bases and 4 bases, with 9 bases remaining between them. Germline values: CDR1 SGHNT, CDR2 YYREEE (reference sequence). The DNA for the CDR3 is TGTGCCAGCAGCTTCGGAGTAGGCACTGAAGCTTTCTTT. Protein: CASSFGVGTEAFF.

The chain uses TRBV9 and TRBJ1-3; D not resolved. The CDR3 consists of 15 residues. V lost 0 bases, J lost 0 bases, and 7 bases lay in between. Germline CDR1 and CDR2: SGDLS and YYNGEE. The CDR3 region is CASSVDTLSGNTIYF. CDR3 nucleotide sequence: TGTGCCAGCAGCGTAGACACGCTCTCTGGAAACACCATATATTTT.

This rearrangement joins TRBV4-1 to TRBJ1-1; no definite D call. CDR1 MGHRA and CDR2 YSYEKL come from the germline V gene. Trimming took off 5 bases at V and 5 bases at J, with 15 bases between the two ends. The length of the CDR3 is 14 residues. CDR3 residues: CASSFRTVSTEAFF. CDR3 sequence (DNA): TGCGCCAGCAGCTTCCGCACAGTCTCTACTGAAGCTTTCTTT.

The chain employs TRBV9 and TRBJ2-7; D may be TRBD1 (5 bases). Per the germline V gene, CDR1 is SGDLS and CDR2 is YYNGEE. The CDR3 consists of 14 residues. V shed 3 bases and J shed 3 bases, with 13 bases lying between them. For the CDR3, the DNA is TGTGCCAGCAGCGCCCCAGACAGATTCTACGAGCAGTACTTC. As protein: CASSAPDRFYEQYF.

This sequence joins TRBV5-1 and TRBJ2-1; D is perhaps TRBD2 (7 bases). The V and J ends lost 3 bases and 5 bases respectively, with 15 bases between them. CDR1 is SGHRS and CDR2 is YFSETQ in the germline V gene. The CDR3 consists of 15 residues. In DNA form, the CDR3 reads TGCGCCAGCAGCTCGTGGGCGGGGGCTAACAATGAGCAGTTCTTC. Protein: CASSSWAGANNEQFF.

This chain joins TRBV6-1 and TRBJ2-7; TRBD2 agrees at 10 bases. Germline CDR1 and CDR2: MNHNS and SASEGT. CDR3 length: 13 residues. V was clipped by 4 bases and J by 4 bases; unmatched bases: 1. The CDR3 protein is CASSVSGGYEQYV. DNA of the CDR3: TGTGCCAGCAGTGTTAGCGGGGGGTACGAGCAGTACGTC.